This T cell receptor beta chain was observed in a study of cytomegalovirus exposure and HLA in healthy donors. About the research overall: Of all 380 or so donors who were genotyped, roughly 81% belonged to the Caucasian-associated ancestry cluster.

The PCR ran on 60 Vbeta and 13 Jbeta primers. Clones were sequenced by immunoSEQ multiplex PCR, and TCRdb holds only the in-frame ones, with some missing. The table includes 200,000 to 250,000 clones, 80% to 85% detected once. CDR1 and CDR2 (germline): ENHRY, SYGVKD. Deletions cut 8 bases from V and 5 bases from J, with 12 bases between. The CDR3 is made up of 12 amino acids. The chain joins TRBV10-3 to TRBJ2-5; unclear D gene. This TCR was recovered from a boy under 10 years old in good health and CMV-seronegative. The specimen was PBMCs. The CDR3 coding sequence is TGTGCCATCGGCACAGACCTGGAGACCCAGTACTTC. It encodes CAIGTDLETQYF.